Listed below are T cell receptor beta chains from one sample, sequenced in a study of CXCR3-negative and CXCR3-positive naive CD8 T cells. Following a re-call of the 5' RACE reads, TCRdb has one entry per CDR3 protein and lacks DNA. The sample's table shows 150,000 or so distinct CDR3 sequences. The sample was naive CXCR3- CD8+ T cells from blood. The receptors were sampled from a human donor in good health. Some clones in this sample may be carry-over from other donors' samples. CDR3s include the opening cysteine and the closing phenylalanine or tryptophan.

V gene: TRBV10-3; J gene: TRBJ2-2; CDR3 protein: CAISEQGAGELFF
V gene: TRBV27; J gene: TRBJ2-2; CDR3 protein: CASSFWLAGGVDTGELFF
V gene: TRBV4-3; J gene: TRBJ2-1; CDR3 protein: CASSQEGYNEQFF
V gene: TRBV7-8; J gene: TRBJ2-5; CDR3 protein: CASSHPGSVWTSGGAGETQYF
V gene: TRBV25-1; J gene: TRBJ2-3; CDR3 protein: CASLDTSGVSPSTDTQYF
V gene: TRBV25-1; J gene: TRBJ1-1; CDR3 protein: CASSDYTEAFF
V gene: TRBV7-8; J gene: TRBJ1-3; CDR3 protein: CASSLLGNTIYF
V gene: TRBV5-1; J gene: TRBJ2-1; CDR3 protein: CASSLATGTGFSNEQFF
V gene: TRBV12-3/TRBV12-4; J gene: TRBJ2-7; CDR3 protein: CASSTSGNIYEQYF
V gene: TRBV28; J gene: TRBJ2-5; CDR3 protein: CASSPLASGRFQETQYF
V gene: TRBV4-2; J gene: TRBJ2-3; CDR3 protein: CASSQERGGPDTQYF
V gene: TRBV12-3/TRBV12-4; J gene: TRBJ2-2; CDR3 protein: CASSTGQGPGELFF
V gene: TRBV28; J gene: TRBJ2-1; CDR3 protein: CASSHTPTRGDISYNEQFF
V gene: TRBV7-3; J gene: TRBJ2-5; CDR3 protein: CASSPGLADQETQYF
V gene: TRBV12-3/TRBV12-4; J gene: TRBJ2-1; CDR3 protein: CVSSTNSVAGGTYNEQFF
V gene: TRBV27; J gene: TRBJ1-1; CDR3 protein: CASSLSAGGNTEAFF
V gene: TRBV9; J gene: TRBJ1-3; CDR3 protein: CASSVDSVTGNTIYF
V gene: TRBV7-9; J gene: TRBJ2-7; CDR3 protein: CASSLGPGGTESYEQYF
V gene: TRBV5-6; J gene: TRBJ2-1; CDR3 protein: CAGSLGTSGSSNEQFF
V gene: TRBV7-6; J gene: TRBJ2-1; CDR3 protein: CASGGEGSVRYNEQFF
V gene: TRBV20-1; J gene: TRBJ2-7; CDR3 protein: CSARPGQVYEQYF
V gene: TRBV6-2/TRBV6-3; J gene: TRBJ2-5; CDR3 protein: CASSYREPVLRTQYF
V gene: TRBV25-1; J gene: TRBJ2-5; CDR3 protein: CASSHREADQETQYF
V gene: TRBV7-3; J gene: TRBJ2-5; CDR3 protein: CASSLWGGAGETQYF
V gene: TRBV10-3; J gene: TRBJ1-1; CDR3 protein: CATYMGGAYTEAFF
V gene: TRBV9; J gene: TRBJ2-1; CDR3 protein: CASSVGDSPYNEQFF
V gene: TRBV7-8; J gene: TRBJ2-1; CDR3 protein: CASSLAISVFRAMSSYNEQFF
V gene: TRBV7-2; J gene: TRBJ2-1; CDR3 protein: CASSLFGGADEQFF
V gene: TRBV7-6; J gene: TRBJ2-1; CDR3 protein: CASSPEGGQGASQQFF
V gene: TRBV5-1; J gene: TRBJ2-3; CDR3 protein: CASSTATGGTDTQYF
V gene: TRBV5-5; J gene: TRBJ2-7; CDR3 protein: CASSLAGVGGPYEQYF
V gene: TRBV29-1; J gene: TRBJ2-1; CDR3 protein: CSVEGDSVWQFF
V gene: TRBV15; J gene: TRBJ2-7; CDR3 protein: CATNLGQGYEQYF
V gene: TRBV9; J gene: TRBJ2-3; CDR3 protein: CASSGGMTGSQKADTQYF
V gene: TRBV5-1; J gene: TRBJ2-1; CDR3 protein: CASSFAQGSEQFF
V gene: TRBV28; J gene: TRBJ1-1; CDR3 protein: CASILRADNTEAFF
V gene: TRBV6-5; J gene: TRBJ2-5; CDR3 protein: CASSYSRGAGETQYF
V gene: TRBV28; J gene: TRBJ2-1; CDR3 protein: CASSEGLAGLNEQFF
V gene: TRBV7-9; J gene: TRBJ2-5; CDR3 protein: CASSPPNGEETQYF
V gene: TRBV15; J gene: TRBJ2-1; CDR3 protein: CATSREARTYNEQFF
V gene: TRBV19; J gene: TRBJ2-1; CDR3 protein: CASSPWGGYTYNEQFF
V gene: TRBV5-4; J gene: TRBJ2-1; CDR3 protein: CASSAWEDVLNEQFF
V gene: TRBV25-1; J gene: TRBJ2-2; CDR3 protein: CASSGAGFAGELFF
V gene: TRBV7-9; J gene: TRBJ2-6; CDR3 protein: CASSLAGLSAGANVLTF
V gene: TRBV7-6; J gene: TRBJ2-3; CDR3 protein: CASSLVAGRTDTQYF
V gene: TRBV6-6; J gene: TRBJ1-1; CDR3 protein: CASSYETQVEAFF
V gene: TRBV29-1; J gene: TRBJ2-2; CDR3 protein: CSVVQGAPGELFF
V gene: TRBV29-1; J gene: TRBJ2-5; CDR3 protein: CSVDLGGETQYF
V gene: TRBV12-3/TRBV12-4; J gene: TRBJ1-1; CDR3 protein: CASSTTGGWTEAFF
V gene: TRBV6-5; J gene: TRBJ2-7; CDR3 protein: CASSYLGTGEGGEQYF
V gene: TRBV7-2; J gene: TRBJ2-1; CDR3 protein: CASSPTPGHLYNEQFF
V gene: TRBV12-3/TRBV12-4; J gene: TRBJ1-1; CDR3 protein: CASSFGLNTEAFF